This TCR beta chain was recorded in a study of CD8+ T cells in alopecia areata. For the study at large: At a dose of 5 to 10 mg twice daily, oral tofacitinib was given to treated patients.

Sequencing templates came from extracted RNA that was reverse transcribed into cDNA. The table came from immunoSEQ multiplex PCR; TCRdb's copy has only in-frame clones and leaves some out. The sample contains some 150,000 clones, 50% to 65% of which appear only once. The study, taken as a whole, reports: Clonality in lesional scalp, especially alopecia totalis/universalis, exceeded that of normal scalp.

Turning to this clone: Its matching antigen is unknown.

Germline CDR1 reads SQVTM; CDR2 reads ANQGSEA. The germline V and J ends were trimmed by 0 bases and 6 bases, with 19 bases remaining between them. There are 16 residues in the CDR3. This chain joins TRBV29-1 and TRBJ2-3; a possible D gene is TRBD2 (6 bases). This TCR derives from a human donor with alopecia areata. Sequenced here: CD8+ T cells sorted from blood, sampled at week 0. The CDR3 coding sequence is TGCAGCGTTGAAGATTGGAGGGATCAGAATGTTGATACGCAGTATTTT. Translation gives CSVEDWRDQNVDTQYF.